One and the same sample provided the 10 T cell receptor beta chains below, sequenced in a study of OX40 agonist ivuxolimab in advanced cancers. Repertoires were generated with immunoSEQ multiplex PCR, while TCRdb's copy carries only in-frame clones and drops some. The sample carries 47,000 or so clones, around 87% recorded once. Here the sequenced sample was CD4+ or CD8+ T cells sorted from blood, taken in a trial of the OX40 agonist ivuxolimab. The source is an adult with an advanced solid tumor such as melanoma, head and neck, liver or kidney cancer.

The chain uses TRBV2 and TRBJ1-2, with 8 bases that match TRBD1. Germline V gene lookup returns CDR1 SNHLY and CDR2 FYNNEI. The CDR3 is 11 residues long. Trimming cost V 8 bases and J 8 bases; bases outside gene matches: 4. In DNA form, the CDR3 reads TGTGCCAGCCCGGACAGGGCCGGCTACACCTTC. Amino acids: CASPDRAGYTF.

The rearrangement joins TRBV5-1 to TRBJ2-2, with unresolved D. V gave up 2 bases and J gave up 0 bases, with 14 bases separating them. From germline, CDR1 is SGHRS and CDR2 YFSETQ. This CDR3 has 17 amino acids. This CDR3 reads CASSFLGPATNTGELFF. DNA of the CDR3: TGCGCCAGCAGCTTCTTGGGTCCTGCAACGAACACCGGGGAGCTGTTTTTT.

The V call is TRBV6-1, the J call TRBJ2-3, with D perhaps TRBD2 (5 bases). Deletions cut 10 bases from V and 6 bases from J, with 20 bases between. The CDR3 loop spans 14 amino acids. Germline V lookup: CDR1 MNHNS, CDR2 SASEGT. Written as DNA, the CDR3 is TGTGCCACCAACCAGCGGAAGGGCCAGGATACGCAGTATTTT. This gives the protein CATNQRKGQDTQYF.

The V call is TRBV5-1, the J call TRBJ2-7; 12 bases match TRBD2. V lost 0 bases and J lost 5; bases outside the gene matches: 6. Germline-derived CDR1 and CDR2 are SGHRS and YFSETQ. The CDR3 is made up of 16 amino acids. This chain's CDR3 is CASSLGTSGMRDEQYF. The CDR3 DNA sequence: TGCGCCAGCAGCTTGGGGACTAGCGGGATGAGGGACGAGCAGTACTTC.

The J gene is TRBJ1-3, the V gene TRBV7-9; D is undetermined. This CDR3 has 15 amino acids. From germline, CDR1 is SEHNR and CDR2 FQNEAQ (reference sequence). Trimming shortened V by 7 bases and J by 1 base, and 14 bases separated the two germline ends. The CDR3, as DNA: TGTGCCAGCACTACCCCCCACGAATCTGGAAACACCATATATTTT. Amino acid sequence: CASTTPHESGNTIYF.

This chain uses TRBV10-2 with TRBJ2-7, with D hard to call. Trimming removed 4 bases from V and 1 base from J, with 2 bases in between. CDR3 length equals 11 residues. Germline V CDR1 and CDR2: WSHSY, SAAADI. The CDR3 sequence is CASSVSYEQYF. DNA of the CDR3: TGCGCCAGCAGTGTTTCCTACGAGCAGTACTTC.

The chain joins TRBV7-9 to TRBJ2-1; maybe TRBD1 (7 bases). CDR3 length equals 16 residues. V was shortened by 5 bases and J by 6 bases, with 20 bases between the two germline ends. Germline V gene sequence: CDR1 SEHNR, CDR2 FQNEAQ (reference sequence). CDR3 residues: CASSHRQGLSVNEQFF. For the CDR3, the DNA is TGTGCCAGCAGCCACAGACAGGGACTTTCGGTCAATGAGCAGTTCTTC.

The chain uses TRBV5-6 and TRBJ1-2; D might be TRBD1 (6 bases). Germline V CDR1 and CDR2: SGHDT, YYEEEE. Trimming shortened V by 0 bases and J by 4 bases, and 19 bases separated the two germline ends. CDR3 length: 17 amino acids. DNA for the CDR3: TGTGCCAGCAGCTTGGACGGTTCGAGGACAGACTCCTATGGCTACACCTTC. Translation: CASSLDGSRTDSYGYTF.

The gene calls are TRBV15 and TRBJ2-5; possibly TRBD1 or TRBD2 for D (5 bases each). Judging by the DNA end, TRBJ2-7 fits better; the J call may be wrong. CDR1 is LNHNV, CDR2 YYDKDF, per germline (reference sequence). CDR3 length: 15 residues. The CDR3 coding sequence is TGTGCCACCAGCAGAGATTTGGGGACCGGCTACGAGCAGTACTTC. It codes for CATSRDLGTGYEQYF.

V is TRBV9 and J is TRBJ2-2, with TRBD2 matching 14 bases. The germline V gene has CDR1 SGDLS and CDR2 YYNGEE. CDR3 length: 16 residues. V lost 4 bases, J lost 7 bases, and 6 bases stayed unmatched. CDR3 sequence: CASSRLAGGTGGELFF. In nucleotides, the CDR3 is TGTGCCAGCAGCAGACTAGCGGGAGGGACCGGCGGGGAGCTGTTTTTT.